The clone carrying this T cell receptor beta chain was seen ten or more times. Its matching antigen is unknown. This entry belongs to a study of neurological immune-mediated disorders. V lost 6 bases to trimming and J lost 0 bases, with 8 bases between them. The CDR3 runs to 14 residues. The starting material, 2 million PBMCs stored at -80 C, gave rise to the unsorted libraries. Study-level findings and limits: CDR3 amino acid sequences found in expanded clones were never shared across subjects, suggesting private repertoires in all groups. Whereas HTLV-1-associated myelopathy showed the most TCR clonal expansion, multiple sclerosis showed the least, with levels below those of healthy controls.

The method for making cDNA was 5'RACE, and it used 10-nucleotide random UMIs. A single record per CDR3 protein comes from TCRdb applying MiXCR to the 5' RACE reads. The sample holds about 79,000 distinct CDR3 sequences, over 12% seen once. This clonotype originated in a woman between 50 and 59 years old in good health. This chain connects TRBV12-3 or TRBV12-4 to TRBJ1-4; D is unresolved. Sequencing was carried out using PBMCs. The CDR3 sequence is CASRSLSTNEKLFF. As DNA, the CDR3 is TGTGCCAGCAGAAGTTTATCAACTAATGAAAAACTGTTTTTT.